This T cell receptor beta chain was retrieved from a study of T cells in Graves' hyperthyroidism and ophthalmopathy. Study summary: Before treatment of any kind, peripheral blood was taken at initial diagnosis. The study, taken as a whole, reports: Most clonotypes expanded in the thyroid (above 0.001) were also present in blood.

A few counts support this clonotype. Its antigen is currently unknown. The CDR3 has 14 amino acids. The V end lost 5 bases, the J end lost 7 bases, and 17 bases lay between the germline ends. In germline, CDR1 is LNHDA, CDR2 SQIVND (reference sequence). TCR beta CDR3 regions were amplified from RNA. HTBI primers drove first-round RT-PCR of the TCR CDR3. TCRdb ran MiXCR on the multiplex PCR reads and lists one entry per CDR3 protein. The sample shows 300,000 to 400,000 distinct CDR3 sequences, approximately 13% of them seen only once. The sequenced sample was blood. This receptor was taken from a woman aged 55-70 years with Graves' hyperthyroidism. This chain joins TRBV19 and TRBJ2-5; maybe TRBD2 (6 bases). The CDR3: CASSSLATGGTQYF. In DNA, the CDR3 is TGTGCCAGTAGTTCTCTAGCGACCGGAGGGACCCAGTACTTC.